This T cell receptor beta chain derives from a study of regulatory and conventional T cells in RAG deficiency. The study's findings and limits: Patient subsets had shorter CDR3s; Omenn Treg-Tconv overlap exceeded 80%. Shannon entropy fell and Simpson indices rose in RAG-deficient patients. In Omenn syndrome, sorted "Tregs" may be peripherally activated cells.

The sorted regulatory T cells were CD4+, CD25-high and CD127-low, with genomic DNA sequenced. V was cut by 1 base and J by 0 bases, with 9 bases left in between. The CDR3 is made up of 16 amino acids. CDR1 and CDR2 (germline): KGHSH, LQKENI. Measured with immunoSEQ multiplex PCR; TCRdb has only the in-frame clones, and not every one. Here the sample spans tens of thousands of clones, approximately 90% being singletons. Comments on this clone: Antigen unknown.

This same sample was also part of a study on regulatory T cells. That paper states: The primer mix had 52 TRBV and 13 TRBJ primers. In patients, unique TRB V-J pairs were restricted and V/J usage skewed, especially in Tregs.

The sequenced sample was Tregs sorted from blood. This sequence originates from a human donor in good health. This rearrangement joins TRBV18 to TRBJ2-2; no reliable D call. The CDR3 coding sequence is TGTGCCAGCTCACCACAGGTAGCCCCGAACACCGGGGAGCTGTTTTTT. Residues: CASSPQVAPNTGELFF.